This record concerns one TCR beta chain sequence. Its antigen is as yet unknown. This sample stems from a study of radiotherapy plus CTLA-4 blockade in lung cancer. Study-level results: The best predictor of response was reported to be early blood T cell clone dynamics, with interferon-beta.

Treatment of patients with chemo-refractory metastatic non-small-cell lung cancer consisted of focal radiation plus CTLA-4 blockade with ipilimumab. Generated by immunoSEQ multiplex PCR, the TCRdb table keeps only in-frame clones and is missing some. The data contain just over 60,000 clones, around three quarters of them singletons. CDR1 is GTSNPN, CDR2 SVGIG, per germline (reference sequence). This CDR3 contains 17 residues. V dropped 2 bases and J dropped 4; count of bases not matched to a gene: 11. The receptor was isolated from a human donor with non-small cell lung cancer who had a complete response to radiotherapy plus ipilimumab. Material: peripheral blood, obtained from a patient treated with radiotherapy plus ipilimumab. This chain links TRBV30 with TRBJ2-3, with TRBD2 identical over 11 bases. This CDR3 reads CAWSMGTSGAFPDTQYF. CDR3 in DNA: TGTGCCTGGAGTATGGGGACTAGCGGAGCGTTCCCAGATACGCAGTATTTT.